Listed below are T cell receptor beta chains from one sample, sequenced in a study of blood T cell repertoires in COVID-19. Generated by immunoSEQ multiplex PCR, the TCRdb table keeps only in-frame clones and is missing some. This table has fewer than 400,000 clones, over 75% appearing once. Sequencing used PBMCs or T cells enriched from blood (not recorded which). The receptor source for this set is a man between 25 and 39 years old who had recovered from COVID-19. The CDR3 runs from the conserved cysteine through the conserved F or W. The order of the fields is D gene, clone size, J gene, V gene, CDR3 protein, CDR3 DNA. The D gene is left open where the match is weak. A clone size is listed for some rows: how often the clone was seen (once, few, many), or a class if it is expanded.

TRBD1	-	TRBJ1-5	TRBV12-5	CASPGTGLRANQPQHF	TGTGCTAGTCCGGGGACAGGCCTTCGCGCGAATCAGCCCCAGCATTTT
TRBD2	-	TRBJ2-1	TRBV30	CAWRRTRTTRSSSYNEQFF	TGTGCCTGGAGAAGGACTAGGACTACCAGATCGAGCTCCTACAATGAGCAGTTCTTC
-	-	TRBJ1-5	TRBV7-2	CASSPWEAGRSNQPQHF	TGTGCCAGCAGCCCATGGGAAGCGGGTAGGAGCAATCAGCCCCAGCATTTT
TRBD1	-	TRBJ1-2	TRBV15	CATSRGTGGIYGYTF	TGTGCCACCAGCAGGGGGACAGGGGGGATCTATGGCTACACCTTC
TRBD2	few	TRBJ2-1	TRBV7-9	CASSSLVGGGNNEQFF	TGTGCCAGCAGCTCCCTGGTTGGCGGGGGGAACAATGAGCAGTTCTTC
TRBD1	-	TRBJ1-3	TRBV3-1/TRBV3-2	CASSLNPGTAGNTIYF	TGTGCCAGCAGCCTTAACCCCGGGACAGCCGGAAACACCATATATTTT
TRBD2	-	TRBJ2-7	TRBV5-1	CASSLASRGGIYEQYF	TGCGCCAGCAGCTTGGCCTCGCGGGGGGGTATCTACGAGCAGTACTTC
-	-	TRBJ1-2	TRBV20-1	CSVTGSGYTF	TGCAGTGTTACAGGGAGTGGCTACACCTTC
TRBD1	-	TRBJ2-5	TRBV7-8	CASRESRQGETQYF	TGTGCCAGCAGGGAATCGAGACAGGGGGAGACCCAGTACTTC
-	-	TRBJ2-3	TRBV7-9	CASSLLGGVTDTQYF	TGTGCCAGCAGCTTATTGGGCGGGGTAACAGATACGCAGTATTTT
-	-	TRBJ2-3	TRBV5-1	CASSGGQRTDTQYF	TGCGCCAGCAGCGGAGGACAGCGTACAGATACGCAGTATTTT
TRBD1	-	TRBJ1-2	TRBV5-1	CASSLANPQGARGYTF	TGCGCCAGCAGCTTGGCTAACCCACAGGGGGCGCGTGGCTACACCTTC
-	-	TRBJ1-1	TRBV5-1	CASSFQAGLNTEAFF	TGCGCCAGCAGCTTTCAGGCAGGGCTGAACACTGAAGCTTTCTTT
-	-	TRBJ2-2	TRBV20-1	CSASPGATGELFF	TGCAGTGCTAGTCCAGGCGCCACCGGGGAGCTGTTTTTT
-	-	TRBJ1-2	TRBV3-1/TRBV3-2	CASSPRDYGYTF	TGTGCCAGCAGCCCGCGCGACTATGGCTACACCTTC
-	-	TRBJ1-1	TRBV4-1	CASSRRARTENTEAFF	TGCGCCAGCAGCCGACGAGCCCGGACAGAAAACACTGAAGCTTTCTTT
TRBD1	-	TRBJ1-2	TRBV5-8	CASRSRGGQGAWIYGYTF	TGTGCCAGCAGGTCCCGGGGTGGACAGGGGGCTTGGATCTATGGCTACACCTTC
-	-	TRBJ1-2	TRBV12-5	CASALTPRKREYGYTF	TGTGCTAGTGCCTTGACACCCCGAAAGAGAGAATATGGCTACACCTTC
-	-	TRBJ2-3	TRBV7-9	CASSLGQSTDTQYF	TGTGCCAGCAGCCTTGGACAGAGCACAGATACGCAGTATTTT
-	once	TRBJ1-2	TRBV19	CASTAWTRVDGYTF	TGTGCCAGTACTGCTTGGACCAGGGTAGATGGCTACACCTTC
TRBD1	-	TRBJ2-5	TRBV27	CASSSGTGGVETQYF	TGTGCCAGCAGTTCCGGAACAGGGGGCGTAGAGACCCAGTACTTC
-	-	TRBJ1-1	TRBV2	CASGGVGRTNTEAFF	TGTGCCAGCGGCGGTGTAGGACGGACAAACACTGAAGCTTTCTTT
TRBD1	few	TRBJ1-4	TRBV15	CATSVRTGGNEKLFF	TGTGCCACCAGCGTTAGGACAGGCGGGAATGAAAAACTGTTTTTT
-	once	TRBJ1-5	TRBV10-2	CASSESGQPQHF	TGCGCCAGCAGTGAGTCCGGTCAGCCCCAGCATTTT
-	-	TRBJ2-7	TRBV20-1	CSAPRGSEQYF	TGCAGTGCGCCTAGGGGATCCGAGCAGTACTTC
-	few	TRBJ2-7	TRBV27	CASSPDRTYEQYF	TGTGCCAGCAGCCCGGACAGAACCTACGAGCAGTACTTC
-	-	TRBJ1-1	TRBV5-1	CASSLDRSEAFF	TGCGCCAGCAGCCTTGACAGGTCTGAAGCTTTCTTT
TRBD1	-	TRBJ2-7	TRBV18	CASSPRDSYEQYF	TGTGCCAGCTCACCGAGGGACAGCTACGAGCAGTACTTC
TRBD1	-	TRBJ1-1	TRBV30	CAADRVAEAFF	TGTGCCGCCGACAGGGTCGCTGAAGCTTTCTTT
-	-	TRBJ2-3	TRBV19	CASSMRRAASADTQYF	TGTGCCAGTAGTATGCGGAGGGCAGCCTCGGCAGATACGCAGTATTTT
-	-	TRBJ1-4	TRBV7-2	CASSFRGTNEKLFF	TGTGCCAGCAGCTTTAGGGGAACTAATGAAAAACTGTTTTTT
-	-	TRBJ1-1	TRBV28	CASSIMNTEAFF	TGTGCCAGCAGTATCATGAACACTGAAGCTTTCTTT